A single T cell receptor beta chain is shown here with its context. Its antigen is as yet unknown. The data are from a study of cytomegalovirus exposure and HLA in healthy donors. Study-level findings and limits: CMV serostatus alone was available as immune exposure information.

This CDR3 has 11 amino acids. V lost 2 bases to trimming and J lost 4 bases, with 4 bases between them. Germline loops: CDR1 SGHTS, CDR2 YDEGEE. PCR involved 60 Vbeta and 13 Jbeta primers. Some clones are missing from TCRdb's copy, which holds only in-frame ones; the method was immunoSEQ multiplex PCR. The sample records 140,000 or so clones, 80% to 85% being singletons. V gene TRBV5-8 combines with J gene TRBJ2-7; D call uncertain. The receptor's source is a female donor in good health and CMV-seronegative. Sequenced input: PBMCs. The CDR3 DNA is TGTGCCAGCAGCTTCACTTACGAGCAGTACTTC. As protein: CASSFTYEQYF.